This T cell receptor beta chain was captured in a study of blood T cell repertoires in COVID-19. Overall study: The United States, Italy and Spain were the sources of the acute and convalescent COVID-19 samples. T cells, B-cell-depleted T cells, or PBMCs supplied cDNA or gDNA.

The authors' processing: Amplification of reference gene primers provided the estimated nucleated cell counts. TCRdb's table, derived via immunoSEQ multiplex PCR, lists solely in-frame clones and lacks some. That table is the source of V, J and clone size, and D and trimming were worked out from the DNA. The sample has 200,000 or so clones; roughly 82% are singletons. This TCR was sampled from a woman aged 30 to 39 with acute or convalescent COVID-19. The sequenced sample was peripheral blood.

The CDR3 sequence is CASSLSVEQYF. The CDR3 bases are TGTGCCAGCAGTTTAAGCGTCGAGCAGTACTTC. The V gene is TRBV6-2 or TRBV6-3, the J gene TRBJ2-7; the D is unclear. Germline values: CDR1 MNHEY, CDR2 SVGEGT. This CDR3 spans 11 amino acids. V was pared by 4 bases and J by 6 bases, with 7 bases between.